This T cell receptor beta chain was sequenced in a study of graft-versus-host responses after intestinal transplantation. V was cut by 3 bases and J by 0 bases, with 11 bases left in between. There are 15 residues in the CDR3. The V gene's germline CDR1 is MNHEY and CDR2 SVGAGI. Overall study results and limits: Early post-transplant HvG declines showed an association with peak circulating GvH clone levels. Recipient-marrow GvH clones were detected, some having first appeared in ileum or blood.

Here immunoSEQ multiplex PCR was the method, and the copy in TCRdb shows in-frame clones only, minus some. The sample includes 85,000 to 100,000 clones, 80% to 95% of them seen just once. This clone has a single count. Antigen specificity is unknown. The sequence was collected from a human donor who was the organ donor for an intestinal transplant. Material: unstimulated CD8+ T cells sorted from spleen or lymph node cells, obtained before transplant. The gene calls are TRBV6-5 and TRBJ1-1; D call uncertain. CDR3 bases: TGTGCCAGCAGTTATACAGAGTACATGAACACTGAAGCTTTCTTT. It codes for CASSYTEYMNTEAFF.